What follows are 4 T cell receptor beta chains derived from one specimen sequenced in a study of OX40 agonist ivuxolimab in advanced cancers. Sequencing used immunoSEQ multiplex PCR; TCRdb keeps in-frame clones, though not all of them. The sample comprises 50,000 to 65,000 clones, about 89% of which are singletons, and over 15% rests with the top ten. The material was CD4+ or CD8+ T cells sorted from blood, obtained in a trial of the OX40 agonist ivuxolimab. These receptors originate from an adult with an advanced solid tumor such as melanoma, head and neck, liver or kidney cancer.

J is TRBJ2-1 and V is TRBV27, with 7 bases that match TRBD1. Per the germline V gene, CDR1 is MNHEY and CDR2 is SMNVEV (reference sequence). The CDR3 has 12 amino acids. V was pared by 8 bases and J by 7 bases, with 5 bases of the junction left unmatched. The CDR3 is CASSETGNEQFF. DNA of the CDR3: TGTGCCAGCTCCGAGACAGGGAATGAGCAGTTCTTC.

This rearrangement joins TRBV7-3 to TRBJ2-2, with D uncertain. CDR1 is SGHTA and CDR2 is FQGTGA in the germline V gene. The CDR3 loop spans 13 amino acids. V gave up 3 bases and J gave up 6 bases, with 8 bases separating them. CDR3 nucleotide sequence: TGTGCCAGCAGCTTCGGTGGAGCCGGGGAGCTGTTTTTT. Residues: CASSFGGAGELFF.

V gene TRBV28 combines with J gene TRBJ2-5; a possible D gene is TRBD2 (6 bases). The CDR3 runs to 12 residues. Trimming stripped 10 bases from V and 2 bases from J, with 11 bases between. Per the germline V gene, CDR1 is MDHEN and CDR2 is SYDVKM. The CDR3 DNA is TGTGCCATCATGGACTATCAAGAGACCCAGTACTTC. It specifies CAIMDYQETQYF.

The genes are TRBV7-4 and TRBJ2-1, with D perhaps TRBD2 (6 bases). V gave up 4 bases and J gave up 6 bases, with 16 bases separating them. The CDR3 contains 15 residues. The germline V gene has CDR1 SGHVT and CDR2 SQSDAQ. Here the CDR3 DNA reads TGTGCCAGCAGCTGCCCCCCGGGAGTCGCCAATGAGCAGTTCTTC. Residues: CASSCPPGVANEQFF.